The 19 T cell receptor beta chains listed next were all sequenced from one sample in a study of T-cell reconstitution after alpha-beta-depleted transplantation in children. Unique molecular identifiers tagged the TCRbeta library. TCRdb passed the PCR reads through MiXCR, listing each CDR3 protein once. This table holds 300,000 or so distinct CDR3 sequences, more than 20% found once. This material consisted of PBMCs, mostly from graft donor cells, taken 180 days after TCRalphabeta/CD19-depleted stem cell transplant. The receptors originated from a male patient between 5 and 17 years old who had a stem cell transplant for acute lymphoblastic leukemia, so the T cells may come from the graft donor.

The CDR3 DNA follows: TGCAGCGTTGACACAGATACGCAGTATTTT. Residues: CSVDTDTQYF. The chain uses TRBV29-1 and TRBJ2-3; D is undetermined. The germline CDR1 and CDR2 sequences are SQVTM and ANQGSEA. This CDR3 spans 10 amino acids. The V and J ends lost 3 bases and 2 bases respectively, with 0 bases between them.

The V call is TRBV20-1, the J call TRBJ1-1, with D uncertain. Trimming shortened V by 2 bases and J by 0 bases, and 13 bases separated the two germline ends. Germline-derived CDR1 and CDR2 are DFQATT and SNEGSKA (reference sequence). This CDR3 is built from 15 residues. This chain's CDR3 is CSARKAGRMNTEAFF. In DNA form, the CDR3 reads TGCAGTGCTAGAAAAGCGGGCAGAATGAACACTGAAGCTTTCTTT.

CDR3 loop: CASSERPYEQYF. The CDR3 nucleotides read TGTGCCAGCAGTGAAAGGCCCTACGAGCAGTACTTC. The chain couples TRBV2 to TRBJ2-7; no clear D gene. V was pared by 2 bases and J by 2 bases, with 4 bases between. The CDR3 has 12 amino acids. Germline V gives CDR1 SNHLY, CDR2 FYNNEI.

The V and J genes are TRBV2 and TRBJ2-4, with TRBD1 identical over 12 bases. Per the germline V gene, CDR1 is SNHLY and CDR2 is FYNNEI. The CDR3 sequence is 18 residues long. J gave up 1 base and V 8 bases, and 12 bases lay outside the gene matches. CDR3 sequence: CASWPSGQGAGAKNIQYF. DNA of the CDR3: TGTGCCAGCTGGCCCTCGGGACAGGGGGCGGGGGCCAAAAACATTCAGTACTTC.

This clonotype was detected many times. The chain is built from TRBV12-3 or TRBV12-4 and TRBJ2-5, with D perhaps TRBD1 (5 bases). The CDR3 is made up of 16 amino acids. V lost 4 bases, J lost 5 bases, and 20 bases lay in between. The CDR3: CASSSRPGLRLETQYF. CDR3 coding DNA: TGTGCCAGCAGTTCCCGCCCAGGGTTGAGATTGGAGACCCAGTACTTC.

The chain combines TRBV10-3 with TRBJ2-1; TRBD2 matches at 10 bases. This CDR3 comprises 17 residues. Germline CDR1 and CDR2: ENHRY and SYGVKD. The junction had 11 bases not matched to a gene; V was cut back by 2 bases and J by 7 bases. CDR3 residues: CAISELKAGGSQNEQFF. The CDR3 coding sequence is TGTGCCATCAGTGAGCTTAAAGCGGGAGGGTCTCAGAATGAGCAGTTCTTC.

This clonotype was counted only a few times. The chain employs TRBV4-1 and TRBJ2-7; TRBD1 might be the D (6 bases). This CDR3 comprises 16 residues. The V gene's germline CDR1 is MGHRA and CDR2 YSYEKL. Trimming removed 0 bases at V and 3 bases at J, with 15 bases between. The CDR3 coding sequence is TGCGCCAGCAGCCAAGATCAGTCGGGACACCTCTACGAGCAGTACTTC. Its protein is CASSQDQSGHLYEQYF.

A remark on this clonotype: A much larger clone sits a single nucleotide away, making a read error possible. The conserved closing phenylalanine or tryptophan is absent in this CDR3, likely reflecting a read error. This CDR3 is CASSLTGETGELFL. CDR3 in DNA: TGCGCCAGCAGCCTGACAGGGGAGACCGGGGAGCTGTTTCTT. The genes are TRBV5-1 and TRBJ2-2, with 8 bases lining up with TRBD1. Germline V gives CDR1 SGHRS, CDR2 YFSETQ. The CDR3 is 14 residues long. J lost 5 bases, V lost 4 bases, and 4 bases had no gene match.

The chain joins TRBV3-1 to TRBJ1-4; no firm D call. Trimming removed 2 bases at V and 8 bases at J, with 15 bases between. CDR3 length: 15 residues. Germline CDR1 LGHDT, CDR2 YNNKEL (reference sequence). CDR3 DNA: TGTGCCAGCAGCCAAAGAACCGTCGCCCGGGAAAAACTGTTTTTT. Amino acids: CASSQRTVAREKLFF.

V usage is TRBV28 and J usage is TRBJ2-5, with D perhaps TRBD1 (7 bases). CDR3 length: 14 amino acids. V was pared by 8 bases and J by 4 bases, with 17 bases between. Germline V gives CDR1 MDHEN, CDR2 SYDVKM. Written as DNA, the CDR3 is TGTGCCAGCGGCAGGGGGGCGGGAAGAGAGACCCAGTACTTC. It is translated as CASGRGAGRETQYF.

There are a few counts of this clonotype. The chain links TRBV24-1 to TRBJ2-2; D is unclear. The CDR3 contains 14 residues. Trimming removed 2 bases at V and 4 bases at J, with 7 bases between. The germline V gene encodes CDR1 KGHDR and CDR2 SFDVKD. Here the CDR3 DNA reads TGTGCCACCAGTGATTGGAGAGGCACCGGGGAGCTGTTTTTT. Translated: CATSDWRGTGELFF.

The chain is built from TRBV2 and TRBJ2-1, with TRBD2 identical over 9 bases. The CDR3 consists of 15 residues. Trimming removed 11 bases from V and 7 bases from J; junction bases left unmatched: 15. Germline assignment: CDR1 SNHLY and CDR2 FYNNEI. CDR3: CAGRKTSGHLNEQFF. CDR3 nucleotide sequence: TGTGCCGGAAGGAAAACTAGCGGGCACCTTAATGAGCAGTTCTTC.

The chain is built from TRBV7-2 and TRBJ2-5; D unresolved. The V gene's germline CDR1 is SGHTA and CDR2 FQGNSA. Trimming left V 2 bases short and J 5 bases short, with 15 bases between. CDR3 length: 15 residues. The CDR3 reads CASSLLGSWGETQYF. For the CDR3, the DNA is TGTGCCAGCAGCTTACTGGGCAGCTGGGGTGAGACCCAGTACTTC.

This clonotype was detected a few times. V and J are TRBV6-1 and TRBJ1-6, with D uncertain. V was trimmed by 2 bases and J by 7 bases, leaving 18 bases between them. CDR3 length: 17 residues. Looked up from germline, CDR1 is MNHNS and CDR2 is SASEGT. CDR3 coding DNA: TGTGCCAGCAGTGAACCCCCCGCAGGTCCTTCGAATTCACCCCTCCACTTT. It encodes CASSEPPAGPSNSPLHF.

The genes are TRBV6-2 or TRBV6-3 and TRBJ2-3; D possibly corresponds to TRBD1 (5 bases). V was clipped by 6 bases and J by 3 bases, with 16 bases between them. The V gene's germline CDR1 is MNHEY and CDR2 SVGEGT. This CDR3 is 15 amino acids long. The CDR3 loop reads CASRTRASETDTQYF. The CDR3 nucleotides are TGTGCCAGCAGGACCAGGGCCTCGGAGACAGATACGCAGTATTTT.

In nucleotides, the CDR3 is TGCGCCAGCAGCCTAGAGGTCTACGCCTACGAGCAGTACTTC. Translating gives CASSLEVYAYEQYF. The rearrangement links TRBV4-1 to TRBJ2-7; D call uncertain. In germline, CDR1 is MGHRA, CDR2 YSYEKL. CDR3 length: 14 residues. Trimming removed 4 bases from V and 2 bases from J, with 12 bases in between.

The chain employs TRBV27 and TRBJ2-3, with 9 nucleotides matching TRBD2. CDR1 is MNHEY and CDR2 is SMNVEV in the germline V gene (reference sequence). The CDR3 has 15 residues. After removal of 4 bases from V and 2 bases from J, the junction contained 4 bases not matched to a gene. In nucleotides, the CDR3 is TGTGCCAGCAGTTGGGCTAGCGGGAACACAGATACGCAGTATTTT. Translating it yields CASSWASGNTDTQYF.

In its sample, this clonotype was seen a few times. V usage is TRBV6-5 and J usage is TRBJ2-1; no clear D. CDR1 is MNHEY and CDR2 is SVGAGI in the germline V gene. Trimming pared 2 bases from V and 10 bases from J, leaving 12 bases between. This CDR3 is built from 13 residues. CDR3 DNA sequence: TGTGCCAGCAGTTACCCCCCCAGTGGAGAGCAGTTCTTC. It specifies CASSYPPSGEQFF.

The V call is TRBV7-8, the J call TRBJ2-3; TRBD2 agrees at 10 bases. The V segment lost 2 bases and the J segment 1 base; nucleotides outside the gene matches: 3. The CDR3 has 16 amino acids. Germline V gene sequence: CDR1 SGHVS, CDR2 FQNEAQ. The CDR3: CASSLLAGVGTDTQYF. CDR3 DNA sequence: TGTGCCAGCAGCTTACTAGCGGGAGTGGGCACAGATACGCAGTATTTT.